This is a list of T cell receptor beta chains from one sample in a study of shared clonotypes between healthy human individuals. Repertoires were generated with immunoSEQ multiplex PCR, while TCRdb's copy carries only in-frame clones and drops some. The sample yields about 2.3 million clones, approximately 90% seen once. Specimen: naive CD4+ T cells from PBMCs. These receptors originate from a man between 18 and 35 years old in good health. Some clones in this sample may be carry-over from other donors' samples. Both conserved end residues are part of each CDR3. A D gene is named only where the DNA matches it firmly. The size field is filled for only some rows; it gives once, few, many or a size class.

D gene,J gene,V gene,clone size,CDR3 DNA,CDR3 protein
.,TRBJ1-2,TRBV4-2,few,TGTGCCAGCAGCCAAGTACCGGGGGCGAACTATGGCTACACCTTC,CASSQVPGANYGYTF
.,TRBJ1-5,TRBV5-1,.,TGCGCCAGCAGCTTGGATAATAATCAGCCCCAGCATTTT,CASSLDNNQPQHF
.,TRBJ1-4,TRBV7-2,.,TGTGCCAGCAGCTTAGTCCGGGACGGAGCGAGGGTAAAACTGTTTTTT,CASSLVRDGARVKLFF
.,TRBJ2-3,TRBV11-2,.,TGTGCCAGCAGCTTAGTTCTCCAGACTAGCACAGATACGCAGTATTTT,CASSLVLQTSTDTQYF
TRBD1,TRBJ1-1,TRBV6-5,once,TGTGCCAGCACCCAGGGGGCTTTGAACACTGAAGCTTTCTTT,CASTQGALNTEAFF
TRBD2,TRBJ2-7,TRBV7-9,.,TGTGCCAGCAGCTTAGAGCGGGACTCCTACGAGCAGTACTTC,CASSLERDSYEQYF
.,TRBJ1-1,TRBV28,.,TGTGCCAGCCGGACACCCTCCCTTTGGAACACTGAAGCTTTCTTT,CASRTPSLWNTEAFF
TRBD2,TRBJ2-3,TRBV28,.,TGTGCCAGCTCTAGCGGAGACAGCACAGATACGCAGTATTTT,CASSSGDSTDTQYF
.,TRBJ2-4,TRBV15,.,TGTGCCACCAGCAGAGATCCGGGCCCGCAAAACATTCAGTACTTC,CATSRDPGPQNIQYF
TRBD2,TRBJ2-2,TRBV27,once,TGTGCCAGCAGTCCCGATAGCGGGGCGAACACCGGGGAGCTGTTTTTT,CASSPDSGANTGELFF
.,TRBJ2-7,TRBV7-3,.,TGTGCCAGCAGCCCCCTGCGGTCCATCTCCTACGAGCAGTACTTC,CASSPLRSISYEQYF
.,TRBJ2-7,TRBV7-2,.,TGTGCCAGCAGCTTAGTAAAGGGCGCGTTTACGGTCGGCGAGCAGTACTTC,CASSLVKGAFTVGEQYF
.,TRBJ2-3,TRBV5-6,once,TGTGCCAGCAGCGCCTTGGGAGCCGGGGGAGATACGCAGTATTTT,CASSALGAGGDTQYF
.,TRBJ1-2,TRBV2,.,TGTGCCAGCAGCCCGACCCCGGGACTTGAATTGGGCTACACCTTC,CASSPTPGLELGYTF
TRBD1,TRBJ2-3,TRBV6-5,.,TGTGCCAGCAGTTACGCCACAGGGGTCCCAGATACGCAGTATTTT,CASSYATGVPDTQYF
TRBD2,TRBJ2-7,TRBV6-6,.,TGTGCCAGCAGTCGACAAGCGGGAGGATCCTACGAGCAGTACTTC,CASSRQAGGSYEQYF
.,TRBJ1-5,TRBV7-9,.,TGTGCCAGCAGCTTCGGGACATCAGATCAGCCCCAGCATTTT,CASSFGTSDQPQHF
.,TRBJ1-3,TRBV21-1,once,TGTGCCAGCAGCAAAGCTTCTCGGCCTCCGCCCGGAAACACCATATATTTT,CASSKASRPPPGNTIYF
.,TRBJ1-5,TRBV7-9,.,TGTGCCAGCAGCCCGGACGGATATCAGCCCCAGCATTTT,CASSPDGYQPQHF
.,TRBJ2-7,TRBV27,.,TGTGCCAGCAGTTTTGACAGGACGATCTACGAGCAGTACTTC,CASSFDRTIYEQYF
.,TRBJ2-5,TRBV27,.,TGTGCCAGCAGTCCCCCCGGAGGGAAGACCCAGTACTTC,CASSPPGGKTQYF
.,TRBJ2-3,TRBV9,.,TGTGCCAGCAGCGTAGGAGGGGCGGGCACAGATACGCAGTATTTT,CASSVGGAGTDTQYF
TRBD1,TRBJ2-7,TRBV2,.,TGTGCCAGCAGTGAAACAGGGGGCAGAATCCACGAGCAGTACTTC,CASSETGGRIHEQYF
TRBD1,TRBJ1-5,TRBV5-1,.,TGCGCCAGCAGCAGGTGGACAGGGAGCAATCAGCCCCAGCATTTT,CASSRWTGSNQPQHF
.,TRBJ2-5,TRBV5-8,.,TGTGCCAGCAGCTTTCAACAGAAAGAGACCCAGTACTTC,CASSFQQKETQYF
.,TRBJ2-3,TRBV6-1,.,TGTGCCAGCAGTGCGTCCCGGAGGGCAGATACGCAGTATTTT,CASSASRRADTQYF
.,TRBJ2-3,TRBV10-3,.,TGTGCCATCAGTGCCCCTGGGGATACGCAGTATTTT,CAISAPGDTQYF
.,TRBJ1-4,TRBV12-1,.,TGTGCCAGCAGCTTTGAGGGTGCGGAGGGAGAAATCGGGAAACTGTTTTTT,CASSFEGAEGEIGKLFF
TRBD2,TRBJ2-7,TRBV28,once,TGTGCCAGCACTTTAAGGACTAGTGGGGGCGAGCAGTACTTC,CASTLRTSGGEQYF
.,TRBJ1-2,TRBV18,.,TGTGCCAGCTCCCCCCCGCCCAGCGATTTTTATGGCTACACCTTC,CASSPPPSDFYGYTF
.,TRBJ2-7,TRBV28,.,TGTGCCAGCAGTTTGGGGGCAAACCACCCGTACTTC,CASSLGANHPYF
.,TRBJ1-1,TRBV2,.,TGTGCCAGCAGTGAGCGGGAGGCCCCGAACACTGAAGCTTTCTTT,CASSEREAPNTEAFF
.,TRBJ1-1,TRBV10-1,.,TGCGCCAGCAGTGAGGGGAACAATCGGGAAGCTTTCTTT,CASSEGNNREAFF
.,TRBJ2-3,TRBV7-9,.,TGTGCCAGCCTGTCCGGGAGACGCACAGATACGCAGTATTTT,CASLSGRRTDTQYF
.,TRBJ1-5,TRBV19,.,TGTGCCAGTAGTATAGTGAAGGACAGTGGATCCAATCAGCCCCAGCATTTT,CASSIVKDSGSNQPQHF
.,TRBJ1-1,TRBV2,.,TGTGCCAGCAGTGATGACCAACCCTCGGCTTTCTTT,CASSDDQPSAFF
TRBD1,TRBJ2-7,TRBV29-1,.,TGCAGCGTTGCCAGGGGGAACACTGGGCAGTACTTC,CSVARGNTGQYF
.,TRBJ2-1,TRBV19,.,TGTGCCAGTAGTTTATCGCGGAAGGCATACAATGAGCAGTTCTTC,CASSLSRKAYNEQFF
.,TRBJ2-6,TRBV19,.,TGTGCCAGTAGTATGAGGAGGGGGACAGTAGTTTCTGGGGCCAACGTCCTGACTTTC,CASSMRRGTVVSGANVLTF
TRBD1,TRBJ1-5,TRBV27,.,TGTGCCAGCAGGTCACACAGGGGTGGCAATCAGCCCCAGCATTTT,CASRSHRGGNQPQHF
.,TRBJ2-7,TRBV10-3,.,TGTGCCATCAGCTCCCCGGGAGCTCACTACGAGCAGTACTTC,CAISSPGAHYEQYF
TRBD1,TRBJ2-1,TRBV5-1,.,TGCGCCAGCAGCGGACAGGGAATATCCTACAATGAGCAGTTCTTC,CASSGQGISYNEQFF
.,TRBJ1-2,TRBV6-1,.,TGTGCCAGCAGACTTTTGAATCGGGACTCCAAAGGCTACACCTTC,CASRLLNRDSKGYTF
.,TRBJ1-2,TRBV5-1,.,TGCGCCAGCAGCTTGGACACAGAGAATGGCTACACCTTC,CASSLDTENGYTF
.,TRBJ1-6,TRBV7-9,.,TGTGCCAGCAGCCCTGGGCCACCTCGGCAATCACCCCTCCACTTT,CASSPGPPRQSPLHF
TRBD1,TRBJ2-7,TRBV19,.,TGTGCCAGTAGGCGCCGGGACAGGGATCTCGAGCAGTACTTC,CASRRRDRDLEQYF
.,TRBJ2-5,TRBV5-1,.,TGCGCCAGCAGCTTGGCGGCTTTCGGGACCCTCGAGGAGACCCAGTACTTC,CASSLAAFGTLEETQYF
.,TRBJ1-5,TRBV6-1,.,TGTGCCAGCACCGCCGGGACAAATAGCAATCAGCCCCAGCATTTT,CASTAGTNSNQPQHF
.,TRBJ2-7,TRBV7-9,.,TGTGCCAGCAGCTGGACCGGGGGTCGGGAGCAGTACTTC,CASSWTGGREQYF
.,TRBJ2-7,TRBV29-1,.,TGCAGCGTTGAAGATCGGCAGCTCCCATACGAGCAGTACTTC,CSVEDRQLPYEQYF
.,TRBJ1-1,TRBV28,once,TGTGCCAGCAGTCCAACAGGGAGGAACACTGAAGCTTTCTTT,CASSPTGRNTEAFF
.,TRBJ2-1,TRBV7-8,.,TGTGCCAGCAGCACACCGGACAGATACAATGAGCAGTTCTTC,CASSTPDRYNEQFF
.,TRBJ1-3,TRBV28,.,TGTGCCATTATTAGTTCTCACTCTGGAAACACCATATATTTT,CAIISSHSGNTIYF
.,TRBJ2-3,TRBV11-2,.,TGTGCCAGCAGCTTAGATCGGGATACAGATACGCAGTATTTT,CASSLDRDTDTQYF
TRBD2,TRBJ2-7,TRBV9,.,TGTGCCAGCAGCGAGGCGGGAGGGCGGTACGAGCAGTACTTC,CASSEAGGRYEQYF